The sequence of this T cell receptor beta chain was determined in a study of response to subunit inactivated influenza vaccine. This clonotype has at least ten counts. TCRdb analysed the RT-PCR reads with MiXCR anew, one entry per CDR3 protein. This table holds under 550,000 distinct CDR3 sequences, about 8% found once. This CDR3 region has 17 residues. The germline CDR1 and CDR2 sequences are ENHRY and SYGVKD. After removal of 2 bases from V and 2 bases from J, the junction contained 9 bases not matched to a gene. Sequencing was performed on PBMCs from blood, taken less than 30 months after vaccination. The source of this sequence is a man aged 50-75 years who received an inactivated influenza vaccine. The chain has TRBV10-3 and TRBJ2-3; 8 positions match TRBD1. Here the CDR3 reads CAISEDLTGEVTDTQYF. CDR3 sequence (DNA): TGTGCCATCAGTGAGGACCTGACAGGGGAAGTCACAGATACGCAGTATTTT.